Sequencing of this TCR beta chain was carried out in a study of blood T cell repertoires in COVID-19. Between the trimmed V and J ends, which lost 4 bases and 12 bases, there was a span of 18 bases. Per the germline V gene, CDR1 is LNHDA and CDR2 is SQIVND (reference sequence). The length of the CDR3 is 13 residues. Participant-given clinical history determined each cohort assignment. Within 2 weeks before study entry, exposed participants met a COVID-19 case. Data came from immunoSEQ multiplex PCR; TCRdb stores just in-frame clones and leaves some out. The sample gives approximately 140,000 clones, 87% of which show up once; approximately 3.8% is in the top ten.

The source material was PBMCs or T cells enriched from blood (not recorded which). This receptor was taken from a woman in her thirties or forties who had been exposed to COVID-19. The gene calls are TRBV19 and TRBJ1-2; the D gene is possibly TRBD1 (6 bases). The CDR3 loop reads CASSTREQGIHTF. The CDR3 nucleotides are TGTGCCAGTAGTACTCGAGAACAGGGAATCCACACCTTC.